This entry lists 25 T cell receptor beta chains sequenced from one sample in a study of cytomegalovirus exposure and HLA in healthy donors. The PCR used 60 Vbeta and 13 Jbeta primers. The protocol was immunoSEQ multiplex PCR, while the TCRdb copy is restricted to in-frame clones and leaves out a portion. The sample has about 97,000 clones, less than 10% seen once. Sequences were obtained from PBMCs. The receptors derive from a man in his forties or fifties in good health and CMV-seropositive.

This clone was seen a few times. The chain combines TRBV5-1 with TRBJ2-3; tentative D call: TRBD2 (5 bases). This CDR3 is built from 14 residues. The V end lost 0 bases, the J end lost 3 bases, and 8 bases lay between the germline ends. Looked up from germline, CDR1 is SGHRS and CDR2 is YFSETQ. Written as DNA, the CDR3 is TGCGCCAGCAGCTTGGCCGTAGCGACAGATACGCAGTATTTT. Its translation: CASSLAVATDTQYF.

The rearrangement uses TRBV6-5 and TRBJ2-1; 7 bases map to TRBD2. The length of the CDR3 is 14 residues. Trimming took 5 bases from V and 4 from J; bases not matched to a gene: 5. CDR1 and CDR2 from the germline V gene are MNHEY and SVGAGI. The CDR3 region is CASSLAAAYNEQFF. In DNA, the CDR3 is TGTGCCAGCAGTCTAGCGGCGGCGTACAATGAGCAGTTCTTC.

This clone was seen a handful of times. The chain recombines TRBV27 with TRBJ2-1; 9 nucleotides agree with TRBD2. This CDR3 comprises 15 residues. The J segment lost 5 bases and the V segment lost 3 bases, leaving 5 bases of the junction unmatched. CDR1 MNHEY and CDR2 SMNVEV come from the germline V gene (reference sequence). CDR3 sequence (DNA): TGTGCCAGCAGTTTCGGGACTAGCACGGACAATGAGCAGTTCTTC. It specifies CASSFGTSTDNEQFF.

This clone was recorded at least ten times. The rearrangement links TRBV6-1 to TRBJ2-7; D perhaps matches TRBD2 (5 bases). The CDR3 covers 15 residues. V lost 1 base and J 1 base, leaving 11 bases between the germline ends. The germline V gene has CDR1 MNHNS and CDR2 SASEGT. The CDR3 sequence is CASSEGTGSSYEQYF. For the CDR3, the DNA is TGTGCCAGCAGTGAAGGGACTGGCTCATCCTACGAGCAGTACTTC.

In its sample, this clone was seen a few times. This chain links TRBV27 with TRBJ2-7; 9 bases fit TRBD1. CDR3 length equals 15 residues. Trimming removed 5 bases from V and 7 bases from J; junction bases left unmatched: 12. Per germline, CDR1 MNHEY and CDR2 SMNVEV (reference sequence). The CDR3: CASSPLGQGLQEQYF. CDR3 nucleotide sequence: TGTGCCAGCAGTCCGCTCGGACAGGGGCTTCAAGAGCAGTACTTC.

This chain links TRBV5-4 with TRBJ2-7, with D possibly TRBD1 on 6 matching bases. This CDR3 contains 18 residues. Looked up from germline, CDR1 is SGHNT and CDR2 is YYREEE (reference sequence). V was shortened by 0 bases and J by 4 bases, with 23 bases between the two germline ends. The CDR3: CASSLDLDSDKILYEQYF. The CDR3 DNA follows: TGTGCCAGCAGCTTGGACCTGGACAGCGACAAAATTTTGTACGAGCAGTACTTC.

Concerning this clone: Germline and junction disagree at one end, which may indicate a read error. The CDR3 loop is CASSYSGRGLIF. CDR3 nucleotides: TGTGCCAGCAGTTACTCTGGTAGGGGGCTGATCTTC. The chain links TRBV6-5 to TRBJ2-1; 7 positions match TRBD1. The germline V gene has CDR1 MNHEY and CDR2 SVGAGI. There are 12 residues in the CDR3.

This clone was seen a handful of times. The J gene is TRBJ2-3, the V gene TRBV10-3, with 7 bases aligning to TRBD2. Germline V gives CDR1 ENHRY, CDR2 SYGVKD. The CDR3 is 16 residues long. With V trimmed by 0 bases and J by 2 bases, 5 bases remained unmatched. CDR3 nucleotides: TGTGCCATCAGTGAGTCGGCGCGGGGGAACACAGATACGCAGTATTTT. It specifies CAISESARGNTDTQYF.

This clone has more than one count but fewer than ten. Here the CDR3 reads CASSYGTLSVSGELFF. In nucleotides, the CDR3 is TGTGCCAGCAGTTACGGGACTCTAAGTGTCTCCGGGGAGCTGTTTTTT. The chain is built from TRBV6-6 and TRBJ2-2; the D gene is possibly TRBD2 (6 bases). V lost 2 bases and J lost 6, with 16 bases in between. This CDR3 has 16 amino acids. Per the germline V gene, CDR1 is MNHNY and CDR2 is SVGAGI (reference sequence).

This clone has a handful of counts. The chain combines TRBV30 with TRBJ2-7; the D is unclear. CDR1 GTSNPN and CDR2 SVGIG come from the germline V gene (reference sequence). V lost 1 base and J 2 bases, leaving 3 bases between the germline ends. CDR3 length: 11 residues. The CDR3 loop reads CAWSGPYEQYF. CDR3 bases: TGTGCCTGGAGTGGGCCCTACGAGCAGTACTTC.

This chain uses TRBV19 with TRBJ2-1; TRBD2 is a possible D gene (5 bases). V was shortened by 5 bases and J by 8 bases, with 13 bases between the two germline ends. The CDR3 runs 13 residues. Germline V gene lookup returns CDR1 LNHDA and CDR2 SQIVND (reference sequence). The CDR3 region has the DNA TGTGCCAGTAGTTCGCTAGGAGCGGATGAGCAGTTCTTC. It codes for CASSSLGADEQFF.

The sample holds a few counts of this clone. The chain uses TRBV5-1 and TRBJ2-1; 7 bases match TRBD2. V trimming: 0 bases; J trimming: 9 bases; junction bases outside the gene matches: 3. Germline V gene sequence: CDR1 SGHRS, CDR2 YFSETQ. CDR3 size: 13 residues. The CDR3 coding sequence is TGCGCCAGCAGCTTGGCCCGGGGGGTTGAGCAGTTCTTC. It encodes CASSLARGVEQFF.

This clone was found a few times. This chain connects TRBV19 to TRBJ2-3; TRBD1 matches at 10 bases. Germline V CDR1 and CDR2: LNHDA, SQIVND (reference sequence). The junction had 12 bases not matched to a gene; V was cut back by 3 bases and J by 6 bases. The CDR3 has 17 residues. CDR3 protein: CASSIPSKTGGGDTQYF. CDR3 sequence (DNA): TGTGCCAGTAGTATTCCCTCCAAGACAGGGGGCGGGGATACGCAGTATTTT.

This clone was counted a few times. The chain has TRBV6-1 and TRBJ2-6, with TRBD1 matching 9 bases. The junction had 6 bases not matched to a gene; V was cut back by 6 bases and J by 6 bases. The CDR3 spans 15 residues. Germline loops: CDR1 MNHNS, CDR2 SASEGT. CDR3 loop: CASRPQGAAANVLTF. In DNA form, the CDR3 reads TGTGCCAGCAGACCACAGGGGGCCGCGGCCAACGTCCTGACTTTC.

This clone has more than one count but fewer than ten. The J gene is TRBJ1-1, the V gene TRBV27; D ambiguous. V lost 5 bases and J 1 base, leaving 8 bases between the germline ends. Germline CDR1 is MNHEY and CDR2 is SMNVEV (reference sequence). This CDR3 region has 13 residues. CDR3 nucleotides: TGTGCCAGCAGTCCGCAGGAGAACACTGAAGCTTTCTTT. Translation gives CASSPQENTEAFF.

The rearrangement links TRBV11-2 to TRBJ2-7; tentatively, D is TRBD2 (6 bases). The CDR3 has 15 amino acids. CDR1 and CDR2 from the germline V gene are SGHAT and FQNNGV. V was pared by 3 bases and J by 3 bases, with 15 bases between. This CDR3 is CASSFTGTVLYEQYF. The CDR3 nucleotides are TGTGCCAGCAGCTTCACCGGGACTGTCCTCTACGAGCAGTACTTC.

This clone was seen more than once but under ten times. This rearrangement joins TRBV27 to TRBJ2-7, with 7 positions matching TRBD1. With V trimmed by 2 bases and J by 0 bases, 4 bases remained unmatched. CDR3 length: 15 amino acids. The germline V gene encodes CDR1 MNHEY and CDR2 SMNVEV (reference sequence). This chain's CDR3 is CASSLAGGSSYEQYF. The CDR3 coding sequence is TGTGCCAGCAGTTTAGCAGGGGGAAGCTCCTACGAGCAGTACTTC.

This clone was observed a few times. The V and J genes are TRBV11-3 and TRBJ2-7; tentative D call: TRBD1 (6 bases). V lost 5 bases, J lost 3 bases, and 8 bases lay in between. Germline values: CDR1 SGHNT, CDR2 YENEEA. The CDR3 has 12 amino acids. In DNA form, the CDR3 reads TGTGCCAGCAGCAAAGGGGGCTACGAGCAGTACTTC. Encoded protein: CASSKGGYEQYF. Variable domain in full (rest from reference TRBV11-3 and TRBJ2-7): EAGVVQSPRYKIIEKKQPVAFWCNPISGHNTLYWYLQNLGQGPELLIRYENEEAVDDSQLPKDRFSAERLKGVDSTLKIQPAELGDSAVYLCASSKGGYEQYFGPGTRLTVT.

V gene TRBV5-1 combines with J gene TRBJ1-2; 7 bases line up with TRBD1. Trimming removed 3 bases from V and 1 base from J; junction bases left unmatched: 6. The CDR3 is 15 amino acids. CDR1 is SGHRS and CDR2 is YFSETQ in the germline V gene. The CDR3 reads CASSSDRTVNYGYTF. The CDR3 DNA reads as TGCGCCAGCAGCTCGGACAGGACGGTTAACTATGGCTACACCTTC. Variable domain in full (rest from reference TRBV5-1 and TRBJ1-2): KAGVTQTPRYLIKTRGQQVTLSCSPISGHRSVSWYQQTPGQGLQFLFEYFSETQRNKGNFPGRFSGRQFSNSRSEMNVSTLELGDSALYLCASSSDRTVNYGYTFGSGTRLTVV.

The chain has TRBV5-4 and TRBJ1-1; possibly TRBD1 for D (5 bases). The V gene's germline CDR1 is SGHNT and CDR2 YYREEE (reference sequence). This CDR3 is 13 amino acids long. Trimming removed 1 base at V and 4 bases at J, with 8 bases between. CDR3 sequence (DNA): TGTGCCAGCAGCTTGAGGGGCAGCACTGAAGCTTTCTTT. Residues: CASSLRGSTEAFF.

This clone has just a few counts. The V call is TRBV5-1, the J call TRBJ2-7, with TRBD2 matching 10 bases. CDR3 length equals 16 residues. The trim removed 2 bases at V and 0 bases at J, leaving 5 bases unmatched. Per the germline V gene, CDR1 is SGHRS and CDR2 is YFSETQ. CDR3 residues: CASSFGPSGSSYEQYF. In nucleotides, the CDR3 is TGCGCCAGCAGCTTTGGACCTAGCGGGAGCTCCTACGAGCAGTACTTC.

In its sample, this clone was seen a few times. This chain joins TRBV18 and TRBJ1-1; no clear D. In germline, CDR1 is KGHSH, CDR2 LQKENI. The CDR3 sequence is 15 residues long. V shed 3 bases and J shed 1 base, with 12 bases lying between them. Written as DNA, the CDR3 is TGTGCCAGCTCACCGACTTTGACGGAGAACACTGAAGCTTTCTTT. Translated: CASSPTLTENTEAFF.

The chain recombines TRBV14 with TRBJ2-7; 9 positions agree with TRBD2. The CDR3 sequence is 16 residues long. J was trimmed by 2 bases and V by 5 bases; bases with no gene match: 10. The germline CDR1 and CDR2 sequences are SGHDN and FVKESK. Here the CDR3 reads CASSSREAGGAYEQYF. The CDR3 DNA follows: TGTGCCAGCAGCTCAAGGGAGGCGGGAGGGGCCTACGAGCAGTACTTC.

This chain links TRBV7-2 with TRBJ2-1; 7 bases align to TRBD2. The germline CDR1 and CDR2 sequences are SGHTA and FQGNSA. CDR3 size: 18 residues. V gave up 1 base and J gave up 6 bases; unmatched junction bases: 15. CDR3 sequence (DNA): TGTGCCAGCAGCTTAGGGGGCTCTAGCGGCAGTCGAGCCAATGAGCAGTTCTTC. Translation: CASSLGGSSGSRANEQFF. Variable domain in full (rest from reference TRBV7-2 and TRBJ2-1): GAGVSQSPSNKVTEKGKDVELRCDPISGHTALYWYRQSLGQGLEFLIYFQGNSAPDKSGLPSDRFSAERTGGSVSTLTIQRTQQEDSAVYLCASSLGGSSGSRANEQFFGPGTRLTVL.

This clone was recorded a few times. V is TRBV28 and J is TRBJ1-1, with D tentatively TRBD1 (6 bases). The V gene's germline CDR1 is MDHEN and CDR2 SYDVKM. CDR3 size: 14 residues. V was cut by 6 bases and J by 2 bases, with 13 bases left in between. CDR3 nucleotides: TGTGCCAGCAGGAGAACAGGGTTCAACACTGAAGCTTTCTTT. Encoded protein: CASRRTGFNTEAFF.